The rows below give T cell receptor beta chains drawn from one sample of a study of CD4 and CD8 cells across lung adenocarcinoma regions. TCRdb reprocessed the PCR reads via MiXCR and lists one record per CDR3 protein. Of tens of thousands of distinct CDR3 sequences in the sample, over 45% were seen once. The source material was CD8+ T cells from the center of a lung tumor. The receptors stem from a male donor with lung adenocarcinoma. The CD4 and CD8 labels of this study may be unreliable. CDR3s include the opening cysteine and the closing phenylalanine or tryptophan. Fields, in order: D gene, clone size, V gene, J gene, CDR3 DNA, CDR3 protein. The D gene is left open where the match is weak. The size of a clone is reported for some rows only, either as once, few or many, or as a class for expanded clones.

-	once	TRBV6-1	TRBJ2-3	TGTGCCAGCAACACCGGAGATGGAGAGCAGTATTTT	CASNTGDGEQYF
-	-	TRBV11-3	TRBJ2-1	TGTGCCAGCAGCTTCTCAGACGCAGCCTACAATGAGCAGTTCTTC	CASSFSDAAYNEQFF
TRBD2	-	TRBV27	TRBJ2-1	TGTGCCAGCAGTTTATCGGGGTTCGGGGGGAATGAGCAGTTCTTC	CASSLSGFGGNEQFF
-	once	TRBV6-1	TRBJ2-3	TGTGCCAGCAGTGAAACGGGGCTGGGAACCAAAAATATTCAGTATTTT	CASSETGLGTKNIQYF
TRBD2	few	TRBV20-1	TRBJ2-1	TGCAGTGCTAGGGAGCCTAGCGGGATCGTAAATGAGCAGTTCTTC	CSAREPSGIVNEQFF
-	-	TRBV6-5	TRBJ2-7	TGTGCCAGCAGCTATATCTACGAGCAGTACTTC	CASSYIYEQYF
TRBD1	few	TRBV6-1	TRBJ1-5	TGTGCCAGCGGACAGGGCGTGAATCAGCCCCAGCATTTT	CASGQGVNQPQHF
-	once	TRBV9	TRBJ2-7	TGTGCCAGCAGCCCAGGCCAATACGAGCAGTACTTC	CASSPGQYEQYF
-	few	TRBV10-2	TRBJ2-3	TGCGCCAGCAGGGGGCTGGGGGGCAAAGATACTCAGTATTTC	CASRGLGGKDTQYF
TRBD2	many	TRBV6-1	TRBJ2-3	TGTGCCAGCAGCGAGGCGGGAGGGGGGAGCCCAGGCACAGATACGCAGTATTTT	CASSEAGGGSPGTDTQYF
TRBD1	-	TRBV6-5	TRBJ2-1	TGTGCCAGCAGTTACCAAATTACAGGGGGCGTTAGGAATGAGCAGTTCTTC	CASSYQITGGVRNEQFF
-	few	TRBV28	TRBJ2-7	TGTGCCAGCAGTCCTCTGGACTACCTCATCTACGAGCAGTACTTC	CASSPLDYLIYEQYF
TRBD2	-	TRBV20-1	TRBJ2-7	TGCAGTGCTCCACCCGGGACTAGCGGGAGGGCGGGCTCCTACGAGCAGTACTTC	CSAPPGTSGRAGSYEQYF
-	-	TRBV6-1	TRBJ2-4	TGTGCCAGGGGGGTGCAGAACAAAAACACGCAGTACTTT	CARGVQNKNTQYF
TRBD1	-	TRBV11-2	TRBJ2-7	TGTGCCAGCAGCGGCCGGGACAGCATATGGGGCGAGCAGTACTTC	CASSGRDSIWGEQYF
-	few	TRBV6-1	TRBJ2-1	TGTGCCAGCCACTCCGGGCGGACCAATGAGCAGTTCTTC	CASHSGRTNEQFF
TRBD1	few	TRBV10-1	TRBJ2-1	TGCGCCAGCAGTAAACTCGCTCCGGGACAGGGTAGGAATGAGCAGTTCTTC	CASSKLAPGQGRNEQFF
TRBD1	-	TRBV27	TRBJ2-2	TGTGCCAGCACCAGGACAGGGTCCGGGGAGCTGTTTTTT	CASTRTGSGELFF
TRBD2	-	TRBV6-1	TRBJ2-3	TGTGCCAGCCGACAGCGGGAGGTGAGCACAGAGAAGCAGTATTTT	CASRQREVSTEKQYF
-	once	TRBV15	TRBJ2-5	TGTGCCACCAGCAGAGAAAACCCTCAAGAGACCCAGTACTTC	CATSRENPQETQYF
TRBD2	many	TRBV14	TRBJ2-1	TGTGCCAGCAGCCAAGTGGCAGCGGGAGGAACGCAGTTCTTC	CASSQVAAGGTQFF
-	medium-sized	TRBV6-6	TRBJ2-1	TGTGCCAGCAGAGTTCTAGCAAGGGGGTACAATGAGCAGTTCTTC	CASRVLARGYNEQFF
-	-	TRBV5-1	TRBJ2-2	TGCGCCAGCAGCCATACCAGGGAGCTGTTTTTT	CASSHTRELFF
-	once	TRBV6-1	TRBJ2-1	TGTGCCAGCAGGGGAAGCCGGGCAGGGAACAACAATGAGCAGTACTTT	CASRGSRAGNNNEQYF
TRBD1	-	TRBV6-1	TRBJ2-3	TGTGCCAGCCGCGAAGCCGGGACAGGGGCCAAGAACACGCAGTATTTT	CASREAGTGAKNTQYF
-	-	TRBV3-1	TRBJ2-5	TGTGCCAGCAGCCAAGATCGTGGGCGCGGCTGGCTCCAAGAGACCCAGTACTTC	CASSQDRGRGWLQETQYF
-	-	TRBV9	TRBJ2-1	TGTGCCAGCAGCGAGGGGGGCGGCCCGACCTACAATGAGCAGTTCTTC	CASSEGGGPTYNEQFF
-	few	TRBV6-1	TRBJ2-3	TGTGCCAGCAGTGAATTGCGAGCGGACACAGATACGCAGTATTTT	CASSELRADTDTQYF
TRBD2	-	TRBV4-2	TRBJ2-3	TGTGCCAGCAGCCCCCTAGCGGGAGTTAGTACGCAGTATTTT	CASSPLAGVSTQYF
TRBD2	-	TRBV3-1	TRBJ2-1	TGTGCCAGCAGACCCGAGGCAACTAGCGGGGCAAGCTCCTACAATGAGCAGTTCTTC	CASRPEATSGASSYNEQFF
TRBD1	-	TRBV6-1	TRBJ2-6	TGTGCCAGCAGTAGACAGGGAAGAAACTCTGGGGCCAACGTCCTGACTTTC	CASSRQGRNSGANVLTF
TRBD1	-	TRBV6-1	TRBJ2-4	TGTGCCAGGGGACAGGATGGCAAAGATACTCAGTACTTC	CARGQDGKDTQYF
-	many	TRBV4-1	TRBJ2-2	TGCGCCAGCAGCCAAGAATTAGCCCCCGGGGAGCTGTTTTTT	CASSQELAPGELFF
TRBD2	-	TRBV5-1	TRBJ2-1	TGCGCCAGCAGTCAGCGGGAGTGGAATGAGCAGTTCTTC	CASSQREWNEQFF